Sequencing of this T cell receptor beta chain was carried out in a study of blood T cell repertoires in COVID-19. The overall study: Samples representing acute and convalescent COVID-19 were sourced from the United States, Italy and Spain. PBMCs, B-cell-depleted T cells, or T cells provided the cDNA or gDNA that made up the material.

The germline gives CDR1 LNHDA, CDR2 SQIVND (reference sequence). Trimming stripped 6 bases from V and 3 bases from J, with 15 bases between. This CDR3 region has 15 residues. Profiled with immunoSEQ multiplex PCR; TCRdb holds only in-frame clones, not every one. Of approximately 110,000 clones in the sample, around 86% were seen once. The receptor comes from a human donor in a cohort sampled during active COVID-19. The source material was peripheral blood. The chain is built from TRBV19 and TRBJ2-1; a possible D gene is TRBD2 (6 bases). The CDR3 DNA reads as TGTGCCAGTAGAACCTTTGGAGGGAGCTACAATGAGCAGTTCTTC. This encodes CASRTFGGSYNEQFF.